The 32 T cell receptor beta chains reported below all come from one sample, sequenced in a study of beta chain features in type 1 diabetes. Expressed TCRB transcripts were sequenced because the entire RNA isolate underwent reverse transcription. The repertoire was sequenced with immunoSEQ multiplex PCR; TCRdb's copy has only in-frame clones and lacks some. The sample lists 450,000 or so clones, 9.5% to 12% occurring once. The sample taken for sequencing was naive CD4+ T cells from blood. These receptors were collected from a woman between 18 and 29 years old in good health.

This chain uses TRBV6-5 with TRBJ2-2; tentative D call: TRBD1 (5 bases). The CDR3 extends over 12 amino acids. Germline-derived CDR1 and CDR2 are MNHEY and SVGAGI. V lost 10 bases to trimming and J lost 1 base, with 7 bases between them. The DNA of the CDR3 is TGTGCCATCACAGGGAACACCGGGGAGCTGTTTTTT. This gives the protein CAITGNTGELFF.

In this sample, this clone turned up a few times. The rearrangement links TRBV25-1 to TRBJ2-2; possible D gene TRBD1, 6 bases. Deletions cut 7 bases from V and 4 bases from J, with 13 bases between. The germline CDR1 and CDR2 sequences are MGHDK and SYGVNS. The CDR3 is made up of 14 amino acids. The CDR3 DNA is TGTGCCAGCATGGTTGTAGGGGGCACCGGGGAGCTGTTTTTT. Protein: CASMVVGGTGELFF.

The V call is TRBV27, the J call TRBJ2-5, with D perhaps matching TRBD1 (6 bases). The germline V gene has CDR1 MNHEY and CDR2 SMNVEV (reference sequence). CDR3 length: 13 residues. V was shortened by 6 bases and J by 5 bases, with 13 bases between the two germline ends. CDR3 residues: CASRVGARETQYF. CDR3 in DNA: TGTGCCAGCAGGGTGGGGGCGCGGGAGACCCAGTACTTC.

V is TRBV29-1 and J is TRBJ1-2; no definite D call. Trimming pared 4 bases from V and 8 bases from J, leaving 14 bases between. This CDR3 contains 12 residues. The germline V gene has CDR1 SQVTM and CDR2 ANQGSEA. The CDR3 DNA is TGCAGCGTTGTTGGGAAAACGGTGGGCTACACCTTC. It codes for CSVVGKTVGYTF.

The rearrangement links TRBV7-9 to TRBJ2-2, with 7 bases matching TRBD1. Germline V lookup: CDR1 SEHNR, CDR2 FQNEAQ (reference sequence). The CDR3 has 18 residues. The V and J ends lost 5 bases and 4 bases, in that order; junction bases with no gene match: 16. In DNA form, the CDR3 reads TGTGCCAGCAGCCCAGGGGACAGCCGGAGTTGGAGCACCGGGGAGCTGTTTTTT. This gives the protein CASSPGDSRSWSTGELFF.

In its sample, this clone was seen a few times. The CDR3 loop is CASSPSLGGYTF. CDR3 DNA sequence: TGTGCCAGCAGCCCATCCCTGGGAGGCTACACCTTC. This chain uses TRBV7-2 with TRBJ1-2; unclear D gene. From germline, CDR1 is SGHTA and CDR2 FQGNSA. V was clipped by 5 bases and J by 8 bases, with 12 bases between them. This CDR3 comprises 12 residues.

In the case of this clone: Mismatch with germline at one junction end may stem from a read error. The V call is TRBV5-1, the J call TRBJ2-3; 12 nucleotides agree with TRBD2. In germline, CDR1 is SGHRS, CDR2 YFSETQ. The CDR3 has 18 amino acids. The CDR3 DNA sequence: TGCGCCCGCAGCTTGGCCGGTGCTAGCGGGGGGGCCGCAGATACGCAGTATTTT. This encodes CARSLAGASGGAADTQYF.

This clone has a handful of counts. The genes are TRBV5-6 and TRBJ2-7, with 7 bases aligning to TRBD2. Germline values: CDR1 SGHDT, CDR2 YYEEEE. V lost 4 bases to trimming and J lost 4 bases; unmatched junction nucleotides: 11. This CDR3 is 15 amino acids long. The CDR3 loop is CASSLGLTENYEQYV. The CDR3 nucleotides read TGTGCCAGCAGCCTGGGACTAACTGAGAATTACGAGCAGTACGTC.

This clone was counted a few times. This may be a read error, as it is one base from a much larger clone. Other DNA variants within this sample encode the same CDR3. This sequence joins TRBV5-8 and TRBJ2-1; D gene unclear. CDR1 is SGHTS and CDR2 is YDEGEE in the germline V gene. The CDR3 is made up of 11 amino acids. CDR3 DNA: TGTGCCAGCAGCCCCTATAATGAGCAGTTCTTC. Its translation is CASSPYNEQFF.

This clone was detected many times. V gene TRBV29-1 combines with J gene TRBJ2-7, with 8 bases aligning to TRBD1. V shed 2 bases and J 5 bases; nucleotides not matched to a gene: 2. This CDR3 is built from 12 residues. The germline V gene has CDR1 SQVTM and CDR2 ANQGSEA. This chain's CDR3 is CSVETGGDEQYF. CDR3 sequence (DNA): TGCAGCGTTGAAACAGGGGGTGACGAGCAGTACTTC.

This clone was counted many times. The chain links TRBV14 to TRBJ2-1; unclear D gene. Looked up from germline, CDR1 is SGHDN and CDR2 is FVKESK. V was clipped by 3 bases and J by 7 bases, with 10 bases between them. This CDR3 spans 13 amino acids. The CDR3 here is CASSHLHPNEQFF. DNA for the CDR3: TGTGCCAGCAGCCATCTGCACCCAAATGAGCAGTTCTTC.

V usage is TRBV27 and J usage is TRBJ2-1, with TRBD2 as a possible D gene (7 bases). The CDR3 spans 14 residues. Germline V gives CDR1 MNHEY, CDR2 SMNVEV (reference sequence). Deletions cut 4 bases from V and 6 bases from J, with 13 bases between. The DNA for the CDR3 is TGTGCCAGCAGTTCTGACGGGGGGCGCAATGAGCAGTTCTTC. It is translated as CASSSDGGRNEQFF.

This clone has only a few counts. The rearrangement uses TRBV28 and TRBJ2-7; no firm D call. Germline CDR1 reads MDHEN; CDR2 reads SYDVKM. This CDR3 spans 12 amino acids. Trimming removed 7 bases at V and 6 bases at J, with 13 bases between. The CDR3 sequence is CASNQRSGEQYV. The CDR3 DNA reads as TGTGCCAGCAATCAACGTTCGGGCGAGCAGTACGTC.

J is TRBJ2-3 and V is TRBV18; 9 nucleotides match TRBD1. The V segment lost 4 bases and the J segment 5 bases; nucleotides outside the gene matches: 4. Germline lookup yields CDR1 KGHSH and CDR2 LQKENI. The CDR3 is made up of 14 amino acids. DNA for the CDR3: TGTGCCAGCTCACGCGGGACAGGGAAAGATACGCAGTATTTT. Its translation: CASSRGTGKDTQYF.

V gene TRBV6-5 combines with J gene TRBJ2-1; the match to TRBD2 covers 9 bases. CDR3 length equals 14 residues. Trimming removed 10 bases from V and 5 bases from J; junction bases left unmatched: 9. Germline V gene data show CDR1 as MNHEY and CDR2 as SVGAGI. The CDR3 sequence is CATGGGRAHNEQFF. As DNA, the CDR3 is TGTGCCACCGGGGGCGGGAGGGCCCACAATGAGCAGTTCTTC.

This clone turned up a few times. The rearrangement joins TRBV5-1 to TRBJ2-7; perhaps TRBD2 as D (5 bases). Germline V lookup: CDR1 SGHRS, CDR2 YFSETQ. The CDR3 extends over 11 amino acids. V was shortened by 4 bases and J by 8 bases, with 10 bases between the two germline ends. The CDR3 nucleotides read TGCGCCAGCAGCACGGGGAAACAGCAGTACTTC. Its protein product is CASSTGKQQYF.

This clone was observed a few times. Other DNA sequences from this sample encode an identical CDR3 as well. The gene calls are TRBV5-1 and TRBJ2-7; D is unclear. The CDR3 contains 14 residues. Germline loops: CDR1 SGHRS, CDR2 YFSETQ. Trimming removed 0 bases at V and 1 base at J, with 8 bases between. The CDR3 reads CASSLGTASYEQYF. The CDR3 DNA reads TGCGCCAGCAGCTTGGGAACAGCGTCCTACGAGCAGTACTTC.

The chain carries TRBV7-2 and TRBJ2-5, with 8 bases aligning to TRBD2. Per germline, CDR1 SGHTA and CDR2 FQGNSA. The CDR3 covers 15 residues. Trimming at V came to 0 bases and at J to 5 bases, leaving 5 bases not matched to a gene. The CDR3 DNA follows: TGTGCCAGCAGCTTAGCTAGCGGGAACTCGGAGACCCAGTACTTC. Residues: CASSLASGNSETQYF.

This clone has a handful of counts. The sample has other DNA sequences that encode this CDR3 too. The chain couples TRBV5-1 to TRBJ1-2; no firm D call. The germline V gene has CDR1 SGHRS and CDR2 YFSETQ. The V gene lost 0 bases and the J gene lost 4 bases, with 4 bases spanning the gap. This CDR3 region has 12 residues. The CDR3 reads CASSLDAYGYTF. CDR3 coding DNA: TGCGCCAGCAGCTTGGATGCCTATGGCTACACCTTC.

The V call is TRBV7-8, the J call TRBJ2-4; 7 bases agree with TRBD1. Germline trimming cut 6 bases from V and 2 bases from J; bases unmatched to any gene: 7. Per the germline V gene, CDR1 is SGHVS and CDR2 is FQNEAQ. This CDR3 comprises 15 residues. This CDR3 is CASRPDRASKNIQYF. DNA for the CDR3: TGTGCCAGCAGGCCAGACAGGGCATCCAAAAACATTCAGTACTTC.

The chain couples TRBV7-2 to TRBJ2-5; D not resolved. This CDR3 has 12 amino acids. Trimming took off 3 bases at V and 4 bases at J, with 6 bases between the two ends. In germline, CDR1 is SGHTA, CDR2 FQGNSA. CDR3 region: CASSFYTETQYF. The DNA for the CDR3 is TGTGCCAGCAGCTTTTACACAGAGACCCAGTACTTC.

This clone showed up just a few times. The chain uses TRBV7-6 and TRBJ2-7; unclear D gene. CDR1 is SGHVS and CDR2 is FNYEAQ in the germline V gene. Trimming stripped 11 bases from V and 3 bases from J, with 14 bases between. This CDR3 comprises 12 residues. This CDR3 reads CAQRHSVYEQYV. The CDR3 bases are TGTGCCCAAAGACATTCGGTCTACGAGCAGTACGTC.

The CDR3: CASSLEQGAGARSLYGYTF. The CDR3 DNA sequence: TGTGCCAGCAGCCTTGAACAGGGGGCTGGGGCCCGTTCTCTCTATGGCTACACCTTC. J is TRBJ1-2 and V is TRBV14, with 9 bases aligning to TRBD1. The CDR3 consists of 19 residues. V shed 4 bases, J shed 4 bases, and the junction held 19 bases outside the gene matches. CDR1 and CDR2 (germline): SGHDN, FVKESK. Using reference TRBV14 and TRBJ1-2 for the parts outside the CDR3, the full variable domain is EAGVTQFPSHSVIEKGQTVTLRCDPISGHDNLYWYRRVMGKEIKFLLHFVKESKQDESGMPNNRFLAERTGGTYSTLKVQPAELEDSGVYFCASSLEQGAGARSLYGYTFGSGTRLTVV.

This clone turned up a few times. The chain uses TRBV30 and TRBJ1-2; D remains ambiguous. Germline V CDR1 and CDR2: GTSNPN, SVGIG (reference sequence). This CDR3 region has 13 residues. V lost 4 bases to trimming and J lost 5 bases, with 14 bases between them. The CDR3 reads CAWTAESLYGYTF. CDR3 DNA sequence: TGTGCCTGGACGGCAGAAAGCCTATATGGCTACACCTTC.

This clone was counted between two and nine times. The chain is built from TRBV7-3 and TRBJ2-1; D may be TRBD1 or TRBD2 (5 bases each). The CDR3 consists of 12 residues. V lost 2 bases and J lost 9, with 8 bases in between. The germline V gene has CDR1 SGHTA and CDR2 FQGTGA. CDR3 sequence (DNA): TGTGCCAGCAGCTTACAGGGAGCTGAGCAGTTCTTC. Translation: CASSLQGAEQFF.

There are many counts of this clone. The rearrangement uses TRBV29-1 and TRBJ2-4; maybe TRBD2 (5 bases). This CDR3 has 14 residues. V shed 4 bases and J shed 0 bases, with 10 bases lying between them. Germline assignment: CDR1 SQVTM and CDR2 ANQGSEA. The DNA of the CDR3 is TGCAGCGTTGCGGGGAACCTAGCCAAAAACATTCAGTACTTC. Translating gives CSVAGNLAKNIQYF.

The J gene is TRBJ1-2, the V gene TRBV7-2; D perhaps matches TRBD1 (5 bases). Trimming took off 8 bases at V and 4 bases at J, with 14 bases between the two ends. Germline V CDR1 and CDR2: SGHTA, FQGNSA. The CDR3 is made up of 13 amino acids. The CDR3 is CASAGGTGYGYTF. The CDR3 DNA is TGTGCCAGCGCCGGAGGGACCGGCTATGGCTACACCTTC.

This clone was seen only a few times. The chain combines TRBV5-1 with TRBJ1-5; D is unresolved. V was trimmed by 4 bases and J by 7 bases, leaving 15 bases between them. CDR1 is SGHRS, CDR2 YFSETQ, per germline. This CDR3 has 14 residues. The CDR3 DNA reads as TGCGCCAGCAGCCTCGGGGATTGGTCACAGCCCCAGCATTTT. As protein: CASSLGDWSQPQHF.

The chain joins TRBV9 to TRBJ1-5, with 8 bases matching TRBD1. Germline lookup yields CDR1 SGDLS and CDR2 YYNGEE. The J segment lost 7 bases and the V segment lost 2 bases, leaving 5 bases of the junction unmatched. CDR3 length: 14 amino acids. The CDR3 reads CASSVDRVGQPQHF. CDR3 coding DNA: TGTGCCAGCAGCGTGGACAGGGTCGGACAGCCCCAGCATTTT.

This sequence joins TRBV7-9 and TRBJ2-1; D possibly uses TRBD1 or TRBD2 (5 bases each). The CDR3 sequence is 9 residues long. The V end lost 11 bases, the J end lost 8 bases, and 7 bases lay between the germline ends. Germline V gene lookup returns CDR1 SEHNR and CDR2 FQNEAQ (reference sequence). For the CDR3, the DNA is TGTGCCGGGGGACATGAGCAGTTCTTC. It translates to CAGGHEQFF.

This clone was observed a handful of times. The chain carries TRBV5-1 and TRBJ2-7; D may correspond to TRBD1 or TRBD2 (5 bases each). The ends were cut back, 4 bases at V and 0 bases at J, with 11 bases in the middle. This CDR3 comprises 14 residues. CDR1 is SGHRS and CDR2 is YFSETQ in the germline V gene. The CDR3 loop reads CASSVGTVSYEQYF. The DNA of the CDR3 is TGCGCCAGCAGCGTGGGGACGGTCTCCTACGAGCAGTACTTC.

A few counts support this clone. The chain employs TRBV19 and TRBJ2-7; 9 bases are shared with TRBD1. Germline CDR1 reads LNHDA; CDR2 reads SQIVND (reference sequence). V lost 4 bases to trimming and J lost 4 bases; unmatched junction nucleotides: 2. The CDR3 is 13 residues long. The CDR3 spells CASSRGTGYEQYV. DNA for the CDR3: TGTGCCAGTAGTAGGGGGACAGGGTACGAGCAGTACGTC.